This TCR beta chain was sequenced in a study of T cells in pancreatic ductal adenocarcinoma. General observations from the study: The resected pancreatic cancer cohort was biased toward the minority with early-stage disease. Tumor-versus-blood clonality comparisons may be biased toward lower tumor diversity. Blood clonality (roughly 0.07) did not differ significantly from tumor (roughly 0.1). Unique clonotypes were roughly 7.2-fold more numerous in blood than in tumor.

As for this clone: Its matching antigen is unknown.

No neoadjuvant therapy was given to the selected pancreatic ductal adenocarcinoma patients before their surgery. The CDR3 consists of 18 residues. The ends lost 4 bases at V and 7 bases at J; junction bases unmatched: 13. Germline V gene lookup returns CDR1 SGHTA and CDR2 FQGTGA. This table comes from immunoSEQ multiplex PCR, and its TCRdb copy is limited to in-frame clones, with some not included. Of tens of thousands of clones in the sample, 90% to 95% were seen once. The sample was PBMCs. The rearrangement links TRBV7-3 to TRBJ2-1; 13 bases agree with TRBD2. This receptor was taken from a human donor with pancreatic ductal adenocarcinoma. Here the CDR3 DNA reads TGTGCCAGCAGCTCCACTAGCGGGAGGGCCCATTTCTGGAATGAGCAGTTCTTC. Translated: CASSSTSGRAHFWNEQFF.